These 20 T cell receptor beta chains share one sample of origin, sequenced in a study of T cell changes during pregnancy in multiple sclerosis (dated by TCRdb to about 2019). Libraries were prepared through the immunoSEQ multiplex PCR assay. TCRdb carries this immuneACCESS record with in-frame sequences only. Its versions omit some clonotypes, under half of them owing to an unresolved V gene in the studies checked, with the rest unexplained. The sample data list approximately 48,000 clones, and more than 85% of these were observed just once. The ten largest clones add up to under 9.5% of the sample. This sample comprised CD8+ T cells from peripheral blood mononuclear cells, obtained after pregnancy. The receptors stem from a female donor with multiple sclerosis, enrolled in a pregnancy study.

V gene TRBV14 combines with J gene TRBJ2-7; 11 positions match TRBD1. The germline gives CDR1 SGHDN, CDR2 FVKESK. The CDR3 has 14 residues. Trimming cost V 3 bases and J 5 bases; bases outside gene matches: 3. CDR3 sequence reads: CASSHRDRGNEQYF. CDR3 nucleotides: TGTGCCAGCAGCCACCGGGACAGGGGGAACGAGCAGTACTTC.

The chain joins TRBV9 to TRBJ1-3; D may be TRBD1 (5 bases). The ends were cut back, 4 bases at V and 8 bases at J, with 10 bases in the middle. This CDR3 contains 12 residues. The germline V gene encodes CDR1 SGDLS and CDR2 YYNGEE. The CDR3 DNA reads as TGTGCCAGCAGCCTTTGGGGGGACACCATATATTTT. Protein sequence: CASSLWGDTIYF.

The chain employs TRBV6-5 and TRBJ2-1, with 10 positions matching TRBD2. Germline V CDR1 and CDR2: MNHEY, SVGAGI. Unmatched junction bases numbered 4, after V lost 8 bases and J lost 3 bases. The CDR3 contains 14 residues. CDR3 amino acids: CASQLAGHYNEQFF. As DNA, the CDR3 is TGTGCCAGCCAACTAGCGGGACACTACAATGAGCAGTTCTTC.

The chain is built from TRBV7-9 and TRBJ1-1; TRBD1 agrees at 7 bases. Germline lookup yields CDR1 SEHNR and CDR2 FQNEAQ (reference sequence). The V gene end was trimmed by 3 bases and the J gene end by 7 bases; junction bases not matched to a gene: 8. This CDR3 region has 14 residues. The CDR3 DNA sequence: TGTGCCAGCAGCTTCGACAGGGCGTGGGGTGAAGCTTTCTTT. The encoded protein is CASSFDRAWGEAFF.

This clone was found once. V and J are TRBV7-9 and TRBJ1-5, with 9 bases lining up with TRBD1. V lost 4 bases, J lost 3 bases, and 4 bases stayed unmatched. CDR1 is SEHNR, CDR2 FQNEAQ, per germline (reference sequence). The CDR3 is 15 residues long. CDR3 region: CASSSGTGPNQPQHF. The DNA of the CDR3 is TGTGCCAGCAGCTCCGGGACAGGGCCCAATCAGCCCCAGCATTTT.

As for this clone: This CDR3 is also generated by other DNA sequences in the sample. This chain links TRBV9 with TRBJ2-5; 7 bases fit TRBD2. Germline values: CDR1 SGDLS, CDR2 YYNGEE. Trimming removed 0 bases from V and 5 bases from J; junction bases left unmatched: 4. CDR3 size: 14 residues. CDR3 bases: TGTGCCAGCAGCGTAGGGGGGGGTTGGGAGACCCAGTACTTC. Translated: CASSVGGGWETQYF.

The chain employs TRBV27 and TRBJ2-1, with TRBD2 matching over 10 bases. Trimming at V came to 4 bases and at J to 7 bases, leaving 7 bases not matched to a gene. This CDR3 is 15 amino acids long. CDR1 is MNHEY and CDR2 is SMNVEV in the germline V gene (reference sequence). The CDR3 reads CASSSLAGEQNEQFF. CDR3 DNA: TGTGCCAGCAGTTCCCTAGCGGGAGAACAGAATGAGCAGTTCTTC.

V and J are TRBV7-9 and TRBJ2-3; 7 bases are a match to TRBD1. V gave up 4 bases and J gave up 6 bases; unmatched junction bases: 10. There are 15 residues in the CDR3. The germline CDR1 and CDR2 sequences are SEHNR and FQNEAQ (reference sequence). CDR3 nucleotide sequence: TGTGCCAGCAGCTCCAGACAGGGCTCGGTCGATACGCAGTATTTT. Translating it yields CASSSRQGSVDTQYF.

The J gene is TRBJ1-6, the V gene TRBV4-1; D uncertain. This CDR3 is 15 amino acids long. Germline V CDR1 and CDR2: MGHRA, YSYEKL. Trimming removed 4 bases at V and 5 bases at J, with 12 bases between. CDR3 residues: CASSLAGVDNSPLHF. CDR3 nucleotide sequence: TGCGCCAGCAGCCTAGCCGGGGTGGATAATTCACCCCTCCACTTT.

The chain carries TRBV7-6 and TRBJ2-3; D remains ambiguous. The CDR3 is 15 amino acids. Germline CDR1 is SGHVS and CDR2 is FNYEAQ. V shed 9 bases and J shed 5 bases, with 21 bases lying between them. The CDR3 DNA is TGTGCCAGTACCGAAGAGATTGCGGCCGGAGATACGCAGTATTTT. Its translation: CASTEEIAAGDTQYF. The full variable domain, in which reference TRBV7-6 and TRBJ2-3 provide the parts outside the CDR3, is GAGVSQSPRYKVTKRGQDVALRCDPISGHVSLYWYRQALGQGPEFLTYFNYEAQQDKSGLPNDRFSAERPEGSISTLTIQRTEQRDSAMYRCASTEEIAAGDTQYFGPGTRLTVL.

The chain is built from TRBV4-3 and TRBJ1-2, with 8 bases aligning to TRBD1. The CDR3 has 14 amino acids. V gave up 4 bases and J gave up 2 bases; unmatched junction bases: 3. Germline assignment: CDR1 LGHNA and CDR2 YSLEER. CDR3 nucleotides: TGCGCCAGCAGCCCGGACAGGGCCAACTATGGCTACACCTTC. This sequence encodes CASSPDRANYGYTF.

This sequence joins TRBV29-1 and TRBJ2-1; 10 bases line up with TRBD1. The J segment lost 8 bases and the V segment lost 6 bases, leaving 13 bases of the junction unmatched. CDR1 is SQVTM and CDR2 is ANQGSEA in the germline V gene. The CDR3 totals 15 residues. The CDR3 region has the DNA TGCAGCGTCCGGCATCTGACAGGGGGCTCGGATGAGCAGTTCTTC. Its translation is CSVRHLTGGSDEQFF.

V gene TRBV27 combines with J gene TRBJ2-1; a weak D match, TRBD1 (5 bases). CDR1 is MNHEY and CDR2 is SMNVEV in the germline V gene (reference sequence). This CDR3 contains 14 residues. V lost 0 bases and J 2 bases, leaving 5 bases between the germline ends. CDR3 nucleotide sequence: TGTGCCAGCAGTTTATCGGACACCTACAATGAGCAGTTCTTC. It yields the protein CASSLSDTYNEQFF.

This CDR3 reads CASSAKTGSGSNEQFF. CDR3 bases: TGTGCCAGCAGCGCCAAGACAGGGTCGGGGAGCAATGAGCAGTTCTTC. The gene calls are TRBV9 and TRBJ2-1, with TRBD1 matching 7 bases. In germline, CDR1 is SGDLS, CDR2 YYNGEE. V dropped 3 bases and J dropped 6; count of bases not matched to a gene: 12. The CDR3 totals 16 residues.

The chain is built from TRBV27 and TRBJ2-5; weak D call: TRBD1 (5 bases). Trimming pared 2 bases from V and 5 bases from J, leaving 15 bases between. The CDR3 covers 15 residues. Per germline, CDR1 MNHEY and CDR2 SMNVEV (reference sequence). CDR3 region: CASSLGAWVGETQYF. The CDR3 region has the DNA TGTGCCAGCAGTTTAGGGGCGTGGGTTGGGGAGACCCAGTACTTC.

The chain recombines TRBV5-1 with TRBJ1-6; 9 bases match TRBD1. The CDR3 is 14 residues long. CDR1 and CDR2 (germline): SGHRS, YFSETQ. V lost 3 bases to trimming and J lost 7 bases; unmatched junction nucleotides: 2. CDR3 DNA sequence: TGCGCCAGCAGCTGGGACAGGGACAATTCACCCCTCCACTTT. It yields the protein CASSWDRDNSPLHF.

CDR3 loop: CASSFGSGGEQFF. The CDR3 DNA sequence: TGTGCCAGCAGCTTTGGTAGCGGGGGGGAGCAGTTCTTC. The chain employs TRBV5-4 and TRBJ2-1; 10 bases are shared with TRBD2. Germline assignment: CDR1 SGHNT and CDR2 YYREEE (reference sequence). This CDR3 is built from 13 residues. J lost 10 bases, V lost 2 bases, and 3 bases had no gene match.

The V gene is TRBV4-2, the J gene TRBJ2-1; 13 positions match TRBD2. The germline V gene has CDR1 LGHNA and CDR2 YNFKEQ. With V trimmed by 2 bases and J by 9 bases, 7 bases remained unmatched. This CDR3 is 16 amino acids long. DNA for the CDR3: TGTGCCAGCAGCCAATGGACTAGCGGGAGTCTGGGTGAGCAGTTCTTC. Translating it yields CASSQWTSGSLGEQFF.

The rearrangement links TRBV7-6 to TRBJ2-1; TRBD2 aligns across 13 bases. The J segment lost 7 bases and the V segment lost 5 bases, leaving 2 bases of the junction unmatched. Germline values: CDR1 SGHVS, CDR2 FNYEAQ. CDR3 length: 14 residues. The CDR3 region has the DNA TGTGCCAGCAGCCCGACTAGCGGGAGGAATGAGCAGTTCTTC. Amino acid sequence: CASSPTSGRNEQFF. The whole variable domain, remainder taken from reference TRBV7-6 and TRBJ2-1, is GAGVSQSPRYKVTKRGQDVALRCDPISGHVSLYWYRQALGQGPEFLTYFNYEAQQDKSGLPNDRFSAERPEGSISTLTIQRTEQRDSAMYRCASSPTSGRNEQFFGPGTRLTVL.

This chain links TRBV7-2 with TRBJ2-2; 7 bases line up with TRBD2. J was trimmed by 4 bases and V by 3 bases; bases with no gene match: 2. Germline-derived CDR1 and CDR2 are SGHTA and FQGNSA. This CDR3 comprises 14 residues. The CDR3 DNA sequence: TGTGCCAGCAGCTTTACTAGCGCCACCGGGGAGCTGTTTTTT. Protein: CASSFTSATGELFF. Full variable domain (remainder filled in from reference TRBV7-2 and TRBJ2-2): GAGVSQSPSNKVTEKGKDVELRCDPISGHTALYWYRQSLGQGLEFLIYFQGNSAPDKSGLPSDRFSAERTGGSVSTLTIQRTQQEDSAVYLCASSFTSATGELFFGEGSRLTVL.